These 28 T cell receptor beta chains share one sample of origin, sequenced in a study of blood T cells in healthy people across ages. Together with a sample-barcoded 5' primer, a J-beta primer mix was included in a second PCR lasting about 6 to 11 cycles. TCRdb redid the calling of the 5' RACE reads with MiXCR, one entry per CDR3 protein. In the table there are roughly 1.5 million distinct CDR3 sequences, around 40% of which are singletons. The sample taken for sequencing was blood. All receptors come from a woman in her late teens or twenties in good health.

The rearrangement joins TRBV25-1 to TRBJ2-5, with D possibly matching TRBD1 (6 bases). CDR3 length: 14 residues. Trimming removed 5 bases at V and 4 bases at J, with 14 bases between. Germline V gives CDR1 MGHDK, CDR2 SYGVNS. CDR3: CASSPSTGLETQYF. Here the CDR3 DNA reads TGTGCCAGCAGTCCAAGCACAGGGTTAGAGACCCAGTACTTC.

This clonotype was recorded many times. The chain employs TRBV7-8 and TRBJ1-2; D call uncertain. The CDR3 totals 13 residues. Germline V lookup: CDR1 SGHVS, CDR2 FQNEAQ. Trimming pared 5 bases from V and 5 bases from J, leaving 12 bases between. The CDR3 DNA follows: TGTGCCAGCAGCCTCACCAAATTTTATGGCTACACCTTC. This codes for CASSLTKFYGYTF.

V is TRBV20-1 and J is TRBJ1-6, with a possible D match to TRBD1 (6 bases). Between the trimmed V and J ends, which lost 3 bases and 5 bases, there was a span of 11 bases. Germline CDR1 is DFQATT and CDR2 is SNEGSKA (reference sequence). The CDR3 loop spans 14 amino acids. The CDR3 DNA is TGCAGTGCTAGGGGGGGCAGTAATAATTCACCCCTCCACTTT. Protein product: CSARGGSNNSPLHF.

A few counts support this clonotype. This rearrangement joins TRBV7-2 to TRBJ1-4; TRBD1 agrees at 7 bases. Germline CDR1 and CDR2: SGHTA and FQGNSA. This CDR3 has 15 amino acids. V shed 5 bases, J shed 1 base, and the junction held 4 bases outside the gene matches. The CDR3 DNA is TGTGCCAGCAGCCGTACAGGGGTAACTAATGAAAAACTGTTTTTT. It encodes CASSRTGVTNEKLFF.

The chain has TRBV5-1 and TRBJ2-1, with 9 positions matching TRBD1. The germline gives CDR1 SGHRS, CDR2 YFSETQ. The CDR3 spans 17 residues. V trimming: 0 bases; J trimming: 5 bases; junction bases outside the gene matches: 9. The CDR3 coding sequence is TGCGCCAGCAGCTTGGAAGGCCCCGGGACAGGGAACAATGAGCAGTTCTTC. The encoded protein is CASSLEGPGTGNNEQFF.

Only a few counts were recorded for this clonotype. The chain uses TRBV12-5 and TRBJ1-1; the D gene is possibly TRBD1 (6 bases). With 5 bases removed from V and 6 bases from J, the gap between germline ends came to 7 bases. CDR3 length equals 11 residues. Germline V gives CDR1 LGHNT, CDR2 FRNRAP. In nucleotides, the CDR3 is TGTGCTAGTGGTGGACAGTCTGAAGCTTTCTTT. Its translation: CASGGQSEAFF.

This clonotype was found a few times. J is TRBJ2-1 and V is TRBV4-3; TRBD1 aligns across 8 bases. Germline assignment: CDR1 LGHNA and CDR2 YSLEER. The CDR3 length is 16 residues. Trimming cost V 0 bases and J 0 bases; bases outside gene matches: 1. The chain's CDR3 is CASSQDDRGSYNEQFF. CDR3 sequence (DNA): TGCGCCAGCAGCCAAGATGACAGGGGCTCCTACAATGAGCAGTTCTTC.

This clonotype has ten or more counts. V is TRBV4-1 and J is TRBJ2-1; no definite D call. There are 16 residues in the CDR3. Per the germline V gene, CDR1 is MGHRA and CDR2 is YSYEKL. V lost 4 bases and J 7 bases, leaving 20 bases between the germline ends. In DNA, the CDR3 is TGCGCCAGCAGCCTGAGGACCTCCACCGCATTGAATGAGCAGTTCTTC. Encoded protein: CASSLRTSTALNEQFF.

The chain carries TRBV10-3 and TRBJ2-1, with D unresolved. This CDR3 has 19 residues. With 4 bases removed from V and 7 bases from J, the gap between germline ends came to 29 bases. CDR1 is ENHRY and CDR2 is SYGVKD in the germline V gene. CDR3 coding DNA: TGTGCCATCAGTGCTGGCTTCCTCGATCGATTGTCTTCTGCGAATGAGCAGTTCTTC. Its translation: CAISAGFLDRLSSANEQFF.

The chain has TRBV24-1 and TRBJ2-1, with TRBD1 matching over 9 bases. Judging by the DNA end, TRBJ2-7 fits better; the J call may be wrong. The CDR3 is made up of 15 amino acids. Germline values: CDR1 KGHDR, CDR2 SFDVKD. The CDR3 here is CATEPGQGTYNEQYF. The CDR3 nucleotides are TGTGCCACGGAACCGGGACAGGGAACCTACAATGAGCAGTACTTC.

This clonotype was detected only a few times. The chain has TRBV18 and TRBJ2-1; D may correspond to TRBD1 or TRBD2 (6 bases each). In germline, CDR1 is KGHSH, CDR2 LQKENI. The CDR3 runs 15 residues. The V and J ends lost 3 bases and 4 bases respectively, with 13 bases between them. CDR3 DNA: TGTGCCAGCTCACCGAGTAGGGGGGCTTACAATGAGCAGTTCTTC. This codes for CASSPSRGAYNEQFF.

The genes are TRBV28 and TRBJ2-3; 9 bases are a match to TRBD2. V was clipped by 5 bases and J by 6 bases; unmatched bases: 9. The CDR3 has 15 residues. Per the germline V gene, CDR1 is MDHEN and CDR2 is SYDVKM. CDR3 amino acids: CASSQREASGDTQYF. Written as DNA, the CDR3 is TGTGCCAGCAGTCAGCGGGAGGCCTCTGGGGATACGCAGTATTTT.

This clonotype was observed many times. The V call is TRBV13, the J call TRBJ2-7; no definite D call. The length of the CDR3 is 14 residues. Germline loops: CDR1 PRHDT, CDR2 FYEKMQ (reference sequence). Trimming cost V 0 bases and J 2 bases, with 8 bases left between them. CDR3 nucleotide sequence: TGTGCCAGCAGCTTAGGACGCAGAGCCTACGAGCAGTACTTC. Its protein product is CASSLGRRAYEQYF. Looking up the rest from reference TRBV13 and TRBJ2-7 gives the full variable domain: AAGVIQSPRHLIKEKRETATLKCYPIPRHDTVYWYQQGPGQDPQFLISFYEKMQSDKGSIPDRFSAQQFSDYHSELNMSSLELGDSALYFCASSLGRRAYEQYFGPGTRLTVT.

The chain recombines TRBV7-9 with TRBJ1-5; no clear D. This CDR3 spans 14 amino acids. V was cut by 5 bases and J by 7 bases, with 15 bases left in between. Germline V lookup: CDR1 SEHNR, CDR2 FQNEAQ (reference sequence). The CDR3 bases are TGTGCCAGCAGCCCTGGACCCGGTGAGCAGCCCCAGCATTTT. It specifies CASSPGPGEQPQHF. Full variable domain (outside the CDR3, taken from reference TRBV7-9 and TRBJ1-5): DTGVSQNPRHKITKRGQNVTFRCDPISEHNRLYWYRQTLGQGPEFLTYFQNEAQLEKSRLLSDRFSAERPKGSFSTLEIQRTEQGDSAMYLCASSPGPGEQPQHFGDGTRLSIL.

This chain uses TRBV2 with TRBJ1-1; the D is unclear. Germline V lookup: CDR1 SNHLY, CDR2 FYNNEI. This CDR3 is built from 18 residues. Trimming pared 4 bases from V and 1 base from J, leaving 22 bases between. CDR3: CASSASSLKDISNTEAFF. The CDR3 nucleotides read TGTGCCAGCAGTGCTTCATCCTTGAAAGATATTTCGAACACTGAAGCTTTCTTT.

The V and J genes are TRBV12-3 or TRBV12-4 and TRBJ1-1; D possibly corresponds to TRBD1 (6 bases). This CDR3 has 13 amino acids. With 2 bases removed from V and 6 bases from J, the gap between germline ends came to 10 bases. CDR3: CASSLRGRPEAFF. DNA for the CDR3: TGTGCCAGCAGTTTAAGGGGGAGGCCTGAAGCTTTCTTT.

This sequence joins TRBV4-3 and TRBJ2-1, with D possibly matching TRBD2 (6 bases). Looked up from germline, CDR1 is LGHNA and CDR2 is YSLEER. Deletions cut 1 base from V and 0 bases from J, with 16 bases between. CDR3 length equals 18 residues. The CDR3 DNA follows: TGCGCCAGCAGCCAAGGTGTGGGGGGTCGATCCTCCTACAATGAGCAGTTCTTC. Amino acids: CASSQGVGGRSSYNEQFF.

The chain employs TRBV5-1 and TRBJ2-2; 12 nucleotides match TRBD2. CDR1 and CDR2 (germline): SGHRS, YFSETQ. This CDR3 spans 16 amino acids. The junction had 5 bases not matched to a gene; V was cut back by 4 bases and J by 4 bases. The CDR3 protein is CASSSGLAGTTGELFF. In DNA, the CDR3 is TGCGCCAGCAGCAGCGGACTAGCGGGAACCACCGGGGAGCTGTTTTTT.

With respect to this clonotype: A junction boundary mismatches the germline segment, possibly from a read error. The chain has TRBV12-5 and TRBJ1-2; D is perhaps TRBD1 (6 bases). Germline V gene data show CDR1 as LGHNT and CDR2 as FRNRAP. This CDR3 spans 13 amino acids. In nucleotides, the CDR3 is TGTGCTAGCGGTTTTGCAGGGGACTATGGCTACACCTTC. It encodes CASGFAGDYGYTF.

The rearrangement links TRBV25-1 to TRBJ1-2, with TRBD1 matching 10 bases. The V gene end was trimmed by 2 bases and the J gene end by 8 bases; junction bases not matched to a gene: 8. Germline CDR1 reads MGHDK; CDR2 reads SYGVNS. The CDR3 runs 15 residues. This CDR3 reads CASSEGETGGFGYTF. CDR3 coding DNA: TGTGCCAGCAGTGAAGGGGAGACAGGGGGCTTCGGCTACACCTTC.

The chain joins TRBV25-1 to TRBJ2-1; weak D call: TRBD2 (5 bases). The germline V and J ends were trimmed by 1 base and 4 bases, with 14 bases remaining between them. This CDR3 spans 16 amino acids. Germline V lookup: CDR1 MGHDK, CDR2 SYGVNS. The CDR3 DNA reads TGTGCCAGCAGTGAATGGGGAGAAGGCCCTTACAATGAGCAGTTCTTC. Protein product: CASSEWGEGPYNEQFF.

A note on this clonotype: The junction shows a germline mismatch at one end, possibly a read error. The chain joins TRBV28 to TRBJ2-3, with TRBD1 matching 9 bases. Germline CDR1 is MDHEN and CDR2 is SYDVKM. The CDR3 contains 15 residues. Here the CDR3 DNA reads TGTACCAGCAGCCGACACAGGGGGCAGCAAGATACGCAGTATTTT. Translation: CTSSRHRGQQDTQYF.

The gene calls are TRBV20-1 and TRBJ1-1, with a possible D match to TRBD1 (6 bases). The length of the CDR3 is 14 residues. Germline V lookup: CDR1 DFQATT, CDR2 SNEGSKA (reference sequence). Between the trimmed V and J ends, which lost 0 bases and 0 bases, there was a span of 8 bases. The chain's CDR3 is CSAREGHVNTEAFF. As DNA, the CDR3 is TGCAGTGCTAGAGAGGGACATGTGAACACTGAAGCTTTCTTT.

The sample holds a few counts of this clonotype. The chain links TRBV12-3 or TRBV12-4 to TRBJ2-5; 7 bases line up with TRBD2. The CDR3 covers 16 residues. The trim removed 4 bases at V and 2 bases at J, leaving 10 bases unmatched. The CDR3 nucleotides read TGTGCCAGCAGTTCTATCAGCGGGGACGATCAAGAGACCCAGTACTTC. This sequence encodes CASSSISGDDQETQYF.

The chain employs TRBV6-6 and TRBJ2-4, with 8 bases lining up with TRBD2. Gene TRBJ2-7 matches the end of the DNA better, so the J call may be wrong. The CDR3 extends over 15 amino acids. Per germline, CDR1 MNHNY and CDR2 SVGAGI (reference sequence). In nucleotides, the CDR3 is TGTGCCAGCACCGAACGGGGACTAGGGAACTACGAGCAGTACTTC. Its translation is CASTERGLGNYEQYF.

This rearrangement joins TRBV10-2 to TRBJ1-5; D remains ambiguous. V gave up 3 bases and J gave up 0 bases, with 21 bases separating them. CDR1 is WSHSY, CDR2 SAAADI, per germline. The CDR3 loop spans 19 amino acids. This CDR3 is CASSDGDPRVEDSNQPQHF. CDR3 bases: TGCGCCAGCAGTGATGGGGATCCGCGGGTCGAAGATAGCAATCAGCCCCAGCATTTT.

This clonotype was detected only a few times. V and J are TRBV9 and TRBJ2-1; tentatively, D is TRBD1 (5 bases). The length of the CDR3 is 17 residues. Trimming cost V 0 bases and J 0 bases, with 13 bases left between them. Looked up from germline, CDR1 is SGDLS and CDR2 is YYNGEE. The CDR3 DNA reads as TGTGCCAGCAGCGTAGCTGGCACAGACAGCTCCTACAATGAGCAGTTCTTC. This encodes CASSVAGTDSSYNEQFF.

This clonotype was observed a few times. The J gene is TRBJ2-1, the V gene TRBV24-1; D is ambiguous. CDR1 KGHDR and CDR2 SFDVKD come from the germline V gene. Trimming removed 5 bases at V and 7 bases at J, with 5 bases between. The CDR3 is 11 amino acids. CDR3: CATSGRNEQFF. CDR3 nucleotides: TGTGCCACCAGTGGAAGGAATGAGCAGTTCTTC.